Listed below are T cell receptor beta chains from one sample, sequenced in a study of T cells in localized non-small cell lung cancer. Sequenced by immunoSEQ multiplex PCR; TCRdb stores in-frame clones only, minus some. The table has tens of thousands of clones, about four fifths seen once; the top ten hold roughly 21%. Sequencing was performed on peripheral blood, taken before any cancer treatment. These TCRs come from a female donor older than 55 with stage II squamous cell lung carcinoma. The CDR3 runs from the conserved cysteine through the conserved F or W. D genes are given only for firm matches. Size values are once, few and many counts, or a class for expanded clones, and some rows have none.

d_call j_call clone_size v_call cdr3_aa cdr3_nt
. TRBJ1-5 . TRBV19 CASSANSNQPQHF TGTGCCAGTAGTGCCAATAGCAATCAGCCCCAGCATTTT
TRBD1 TRBJ1-1 . TRBV7-2 CASSGQGMKKSTEAFF TGTGCCAGCAGCGGACAGGGGATGAAGAAGAGCACTGAAGCTTTCTTT
TRBD1 TRBJ2-7 . TRBV5-4 CASSTGTGSHEQYF TGTGCCAGCAGCACCGGGACAGGGAGCCACGAGCAGTACTTC
TRBD1 TRBJ1-6 . TRBV2 CASIWDRAYNSPLHF TGTGCCAGCATCTGGGACAGGGCCTATAATTCACCCCTCCACTTT
. TRBJ1-2 . TRBV7-9 CALPGRAYGYTF TGTGCCCTACCGGGACGAGCCTATGGCTACACCTTC
. TRBJ1-4 . TRBV5-1 CASSLAGGANEKLFF TGCGCCAGCAGCTTGGCAGGAGGGGCTAATGAAAAACTGTTTTTT
TRBD1 TRBJ1-5 . TRBV18 CASSPQGARNQPQHF TGTGCCAGCTCACCGCAGGGGGCGCGTAATCAGCCCCAGCATTTT
TRBD2 TRBJ2-1 . TRBV7-9 CASSSLGGGGANEQFF TGTGCCAGCAGCTCCTTAGGCGGCGGGGGGGCCAATGAGCAGTTCTTC
TRBD1 TRBJ1-2 . TRBV7-9 CASSPGQDNYGYTF TGTGCCAGCAGCCCCGGACAGGATAACTATGGCTACACCTTC
. TRBJ1-6 . TRBV4-1 CASSQDVGAPNSPLHF TGCGCCAGCAGCCAAGATGTCGGGGCCCCTAATTCACCCCTCCACTTT
TRBD1 TRBJ1-1 few TRBV2 CASSGQGAGNTEAFF TGTGCCAGCAGTGGGCAGGGGGCAGGGAACACTGAAGCTTTCTTT
TRBD2 TRBJ2-1 . TRBV19 CASSIFLSGGIYNEQFF TGTGCCAGTAGTATTTTCCTTAGCGGGGGAATCTACAATGAGCAGTTCTTC
. TRBJ1-1 . TRBV6-1 CASSEAGRNTEAFF TGTGCCAGCAGTGAAGCAGGGAGGAACACTGAAGCTTTCTTT
. TRBJ1-6 . TRBV27 CASMKIYNSPLHF TGTGCCAGCATGAAGATCTATAATTCACCCCTCCACTTT
TRBD1 TRBJ1-5 . TRBV18 CASSGTGESNQPQHF TGTGCCAGCTCAGGGACAGGGGAAAGCAATCAGCCCCAGCATTTT
. TRBJ1-1 . TRBV18 CASSPLDGEAFF TGTGCCAGCTCACCATTGGACGGTGAAGCTTTCTTT
. TRBJ2-2 . TRBV6-5 CASTPQGANTGELFF TGTGCCAGCACTCCACAGGGAGCGAACACCGGGGAGCTGTTTTTT